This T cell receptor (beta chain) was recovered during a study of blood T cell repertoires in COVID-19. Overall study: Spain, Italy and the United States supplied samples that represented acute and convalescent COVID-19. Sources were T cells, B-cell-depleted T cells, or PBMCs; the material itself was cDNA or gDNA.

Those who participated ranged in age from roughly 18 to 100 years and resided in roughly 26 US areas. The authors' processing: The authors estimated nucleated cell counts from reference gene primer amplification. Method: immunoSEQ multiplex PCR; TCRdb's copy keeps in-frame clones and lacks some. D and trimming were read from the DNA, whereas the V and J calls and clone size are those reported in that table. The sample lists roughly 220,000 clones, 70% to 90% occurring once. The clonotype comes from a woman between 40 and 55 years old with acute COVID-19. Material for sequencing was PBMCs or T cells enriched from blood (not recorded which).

In DNA form, the CDR3 reads TGTGCCAGTAGTATAGGAACGTCCTCGACAGGGTCTTCGGAGACCCAGTACTTC. Residues: CASSIGTSSTGSSETQYF. This chain links TRBV19 with TRBJ2-5; 7 bases agree with TRBD1. Trimming removed 1 base from V and 5 bases from J; junction bases left unmatched: 16. The CDR3 is made up of 18 amino acids. Looked up from germline, CDR1 is LNHDA and CDR2 is SQIVND (reference sequence). Filled out from reference TRBV19 and TRBJ2-5, the complete variable domain reads DGGITQSPKYLFRKEGQNVTLSCEQNLNHDAMYWYRQDPGQGLRLIYYSQIVNDFQKGDIAEGYSVSREKKESFPLTVTSAQKNPTAFYLCASSIGTSSTGSSETQYFGPGTRLLVL.